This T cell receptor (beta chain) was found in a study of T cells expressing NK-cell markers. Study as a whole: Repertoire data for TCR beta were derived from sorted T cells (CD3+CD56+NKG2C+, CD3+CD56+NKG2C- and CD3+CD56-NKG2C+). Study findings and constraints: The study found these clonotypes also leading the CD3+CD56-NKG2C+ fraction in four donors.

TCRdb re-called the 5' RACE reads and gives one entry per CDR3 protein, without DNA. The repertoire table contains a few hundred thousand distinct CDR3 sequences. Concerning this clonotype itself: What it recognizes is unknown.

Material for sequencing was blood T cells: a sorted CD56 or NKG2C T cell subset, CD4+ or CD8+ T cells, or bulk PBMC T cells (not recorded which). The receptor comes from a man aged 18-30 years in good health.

CDR3 sequence reads: CASSATPRGTGLQETQYF. The chain is built from TRBV11-2 and TRBJ2-5; the D gene TCRdb calls, TRBD1, cannot be checked with no DNA. From germline, CDR1 is SGHAT and CDR2 FQNNGV. The CDR3 spans 18 residues.